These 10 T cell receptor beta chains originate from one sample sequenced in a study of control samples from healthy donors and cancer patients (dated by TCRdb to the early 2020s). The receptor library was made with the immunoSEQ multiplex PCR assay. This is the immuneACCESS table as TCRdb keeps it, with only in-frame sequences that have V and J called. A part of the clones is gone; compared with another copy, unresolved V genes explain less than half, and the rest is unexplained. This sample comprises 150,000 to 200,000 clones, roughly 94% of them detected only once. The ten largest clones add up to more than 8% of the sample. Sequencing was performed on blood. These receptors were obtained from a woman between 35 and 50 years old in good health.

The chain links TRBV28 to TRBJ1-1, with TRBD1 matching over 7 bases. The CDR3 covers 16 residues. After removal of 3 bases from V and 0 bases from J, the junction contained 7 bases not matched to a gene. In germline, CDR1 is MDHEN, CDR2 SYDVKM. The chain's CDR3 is CASSFVQGTVNTEAFF. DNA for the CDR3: TGTGCCAGCAGTTTCGTCCAAGGGACAGTGAACACTGAAGCTTTCTTT.

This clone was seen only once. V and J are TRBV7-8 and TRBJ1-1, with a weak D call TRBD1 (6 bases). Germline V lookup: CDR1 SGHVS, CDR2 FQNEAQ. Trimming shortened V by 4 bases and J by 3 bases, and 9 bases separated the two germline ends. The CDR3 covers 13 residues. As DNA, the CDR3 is TGTGCCAGCAGCTCGGACAGCCACACTGAAGCTTTCTTT. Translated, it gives CASSSDSHTEAFF. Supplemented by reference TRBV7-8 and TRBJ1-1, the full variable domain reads GAGVSQSPRYKVAKRGQDVALRCDPISGHVSLFWYQQALGQGPEFLTYFQNEAQLDKSGLPSDRFFAERPEGSVSTLKIQRTQQEDSAVYLCASSSDSHTEAFFGQGTRLTVV.

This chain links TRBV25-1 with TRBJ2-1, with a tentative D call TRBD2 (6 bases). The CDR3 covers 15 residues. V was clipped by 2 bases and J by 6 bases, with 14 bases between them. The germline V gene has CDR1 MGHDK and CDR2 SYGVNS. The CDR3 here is CASSERSGWVNEQFF. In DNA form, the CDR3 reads TGTGCCAGCAGTGAAAGGAGCGGGTGGGTCAATGAGCAGTTCTTC.

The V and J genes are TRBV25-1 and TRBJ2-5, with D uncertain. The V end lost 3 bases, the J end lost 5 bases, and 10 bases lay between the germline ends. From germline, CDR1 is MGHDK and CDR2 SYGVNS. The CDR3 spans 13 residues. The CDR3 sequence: CASSDRMRETQYF. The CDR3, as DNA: TGTGCCAGCAGTGACCGGATGCGGGAGACCCAGTACTTC.

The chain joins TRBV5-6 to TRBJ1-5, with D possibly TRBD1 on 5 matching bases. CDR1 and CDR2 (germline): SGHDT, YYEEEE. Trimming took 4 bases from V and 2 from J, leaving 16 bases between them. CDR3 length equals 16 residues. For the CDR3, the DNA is TGTGCCAGCAGCCTCAGGGTTCGCCAGGGCAATCAGCCCCAGCATTTT. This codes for CASSLRVRQGNQPQHF.

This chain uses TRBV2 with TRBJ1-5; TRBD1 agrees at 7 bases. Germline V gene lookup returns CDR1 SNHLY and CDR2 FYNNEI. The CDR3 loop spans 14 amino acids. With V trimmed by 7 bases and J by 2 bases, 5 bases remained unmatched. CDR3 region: CASTQGVGNQPQHF. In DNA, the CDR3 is TGTGCCAGCACCCAGGGGGTGGGCAATCAGCCCCAGCATTTT.

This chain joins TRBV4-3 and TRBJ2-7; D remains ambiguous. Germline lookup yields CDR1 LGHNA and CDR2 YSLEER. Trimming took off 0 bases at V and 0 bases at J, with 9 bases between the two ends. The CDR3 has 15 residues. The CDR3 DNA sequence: TGCGCCAGCAGCCAAGAATTCGGTAGCTCCTACGAGCAGTACTTC. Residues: CASSQEFGSSYEQYF.

CDR3 protein: CASSLPGLYGYTF. The CDR3 nucleotides read TGTGCCAGCAGCTTGCCAGGCCTATATGGCTACACCTTC. The chain is built from TRBV5-4 and TRBJ1-2; D is ambiguous. The germline V gene encodes CDR1 SGHNT and CDR2 YYREEE (reference sequence). Deletions cut 1 base from V and 5 bases from J, with 9 bases between. The CDR3 sequence is 13 residues long.

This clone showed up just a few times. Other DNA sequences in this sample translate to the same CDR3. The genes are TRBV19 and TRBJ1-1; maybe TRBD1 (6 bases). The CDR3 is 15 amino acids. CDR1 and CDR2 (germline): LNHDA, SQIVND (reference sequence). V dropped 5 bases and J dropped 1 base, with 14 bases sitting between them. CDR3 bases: TGTGCCAGTAGTCCCAGGAGGGGGGGGAACACTGAAGCTTTCTTT. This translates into CASSPRRGGNTEAFF. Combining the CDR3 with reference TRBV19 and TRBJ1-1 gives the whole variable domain DGGITQSPKYLFRKEGQNVTLSCEQNLNHDAMYWYRQDPGQGLRLIYYSQIVNDFQKGDIAEGYSVSREKKESFPLTVTSAQKNPTAFYLCASSPRRGGNTEAFFGQGTRLTVV.

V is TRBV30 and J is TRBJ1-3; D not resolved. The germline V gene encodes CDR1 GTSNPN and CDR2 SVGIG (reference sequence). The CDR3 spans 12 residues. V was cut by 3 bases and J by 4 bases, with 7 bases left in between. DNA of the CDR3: TGTGCCTGGAGCCCGGGAGGAAACACCATATATTTT. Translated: CAWSPGGNTIYF.